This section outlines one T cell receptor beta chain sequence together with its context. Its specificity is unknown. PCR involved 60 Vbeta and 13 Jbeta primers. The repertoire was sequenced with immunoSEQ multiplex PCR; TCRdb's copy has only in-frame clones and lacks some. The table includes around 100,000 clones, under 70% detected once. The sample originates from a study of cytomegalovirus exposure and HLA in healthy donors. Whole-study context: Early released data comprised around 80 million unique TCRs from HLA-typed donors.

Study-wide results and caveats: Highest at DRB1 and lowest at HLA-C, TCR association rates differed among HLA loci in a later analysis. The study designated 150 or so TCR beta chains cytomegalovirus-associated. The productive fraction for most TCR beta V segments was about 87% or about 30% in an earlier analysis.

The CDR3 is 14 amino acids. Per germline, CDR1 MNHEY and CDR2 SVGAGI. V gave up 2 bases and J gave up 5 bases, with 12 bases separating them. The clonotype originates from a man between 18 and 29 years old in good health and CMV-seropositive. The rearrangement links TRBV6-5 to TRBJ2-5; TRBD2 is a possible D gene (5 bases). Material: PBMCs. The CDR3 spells CASSYRTRQETQYF. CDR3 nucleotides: TGTGCCAGCAGTTACCGTACTAGGCAGGAGACCCAGTACTTC.